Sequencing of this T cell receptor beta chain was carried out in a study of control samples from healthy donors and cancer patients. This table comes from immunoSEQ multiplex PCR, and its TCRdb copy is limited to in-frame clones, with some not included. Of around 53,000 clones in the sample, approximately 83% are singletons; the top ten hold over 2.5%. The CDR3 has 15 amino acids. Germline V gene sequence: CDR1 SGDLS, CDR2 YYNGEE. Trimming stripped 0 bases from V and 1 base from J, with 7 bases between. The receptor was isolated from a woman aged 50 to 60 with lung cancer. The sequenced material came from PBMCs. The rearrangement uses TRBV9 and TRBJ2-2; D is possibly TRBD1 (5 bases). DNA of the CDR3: TGTGCCAGCAGCGTAGGTCAGGGGAACACCGGGGAGCTGTTTTTT. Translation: CASSVGQGNTGELFF.